This TCR beta chain stems from a study of OX40 agonist ivuxolimab in advanced cancers. Sequenced by immunoSEQ multiplex PCR; TCRdb stores in-frame clones only, minus some. In the table there are around 57,000 clones, 86% of which are singletons. The CDR3 spans 13 residues. Germline assignment: CDR1 KGHSH and CDR2 LQKENI. Trimming took off 1 base at V and 8 bases at J, with 9 bases between the two ends. This sequence originates from an adult with an advanced solid tumor such as melanoma, head and neck, liver or kidney cancer. The rearrangement uses TRBV18 and TRBJ2-1; D remains ambiguous. The specimen was CD4+ or CD8+ T cells sorted from blood, collected in a trial of the OX40 agonist ivuxolimab. The CDR3 loop reads CASSPRTADEQFF. The DNA of the CDR3 is TGTGCCAGCTCACCACGTACGGCCGATGAGCAGTTCTTC.